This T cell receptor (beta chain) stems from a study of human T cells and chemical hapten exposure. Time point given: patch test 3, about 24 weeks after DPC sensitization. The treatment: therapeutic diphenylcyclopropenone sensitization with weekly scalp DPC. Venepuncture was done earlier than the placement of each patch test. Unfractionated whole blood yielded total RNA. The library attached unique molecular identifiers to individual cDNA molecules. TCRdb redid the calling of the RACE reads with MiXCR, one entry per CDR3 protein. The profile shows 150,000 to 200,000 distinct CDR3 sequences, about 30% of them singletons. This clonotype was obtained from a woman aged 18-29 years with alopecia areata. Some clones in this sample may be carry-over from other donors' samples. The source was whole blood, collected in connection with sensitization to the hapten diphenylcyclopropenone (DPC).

The CDR3 nucleotides are TGTGCCAGCAGCCCCGGACAGGGGGCTGCTGAAGCTTTCTTT. The encoded protein is CASSPGQGAAEAFF. The gene calls are TRBV5-6 and TRBJ1-1, with 11 bases aligning to TRBD1. Germline trimming cut 4 bases from V and 6 bases from J; bases unmatched to any gene: 5. Germline V gene lookup returns CDR1 SGHDT and CDR2 YYEEEE. This CDR3 is built from 14 residues. The full variable domain, with the rest looked up from reference TRBV5-6 and TRBJ1-1, is DAGVTQSPTHLIKTRGQQVTLRCSPKSGHDTVSWYQQALGQGPQFIFQYYEEEERQRGNFPDRFSGHQFPNYSSELNVNALLLGDSALYLCASSPGQGAAEAFFGQGTRLTVV.